This T cell receptor beta chain comes out of a study of T cells in localized non-small cell lung cancer. Assay: immunoSEQ multiplex PCR; the TCRdb copy retains only in-frame clones and omits some. The sample yields 25,000 to 35,000 clones, 88% seen once. Trimming removed 4 bases at V and 1 base at J, with 9 bases between. Germline V CDR1 and CDR2: ENHRY, SYGVKD. The length of the CDR3 is 14 residues. V usage is TRBV10-3 and J usage is TRBJ2-3; no clear D. The source was peripheral blood, collected before any cancer treatment. This TCR was recovered from a female donor over 55 with stage III squamous cell lung carcinoma. For the CDR3, the DNA is TGTGCCATCAGTGCGGGTTCCGGCACAGATACGCAGTATTTT. Residues: CAISAGSGTDTQYF.